This T cell receptor (beta chain) derives from a study of T cell clones after liver transplantation. Study-wide context: TCRbeta sequencing after a pre-transplant mixed lymphocyte reaction identified graft-donor-reactive clones, later tracked in post-transplant blood. Three of eight recipients were HCV-positive; others had non-autoimmune, non-viral indications. Study outcomes and limitations: Rather than being deleted, graft donor-reactive T cells may have moved into the graft.

Trimming removed 1 base from V and 2 bases from J; junction bases left unmatched: 10. CDR1 GTSNPN and CDR2 SVGIG come from the germline V gene (reference sequence). This CDR3 spans 17 amino acids. This clone came up once. Its antigen is not known. The table came from immunoSEQ multiplex PCR; TCRdb's copy has only in-frame clones and leaves some out. The sample records 99,000 or so clones, roughly four fifths being singletons. The TCR comes from a human donor who received a liver transplant. The chain recombines TRBV30 with TRBJ2-2; 7 nucleotides align to TRBD1. Sequencing used CD4+ T cells from blood, obtained before liver transplant. CDR3 coding DNA: TGTGCCTGGAGTGGCAGTGCGACAGGGCGCAACACCGGGGAGCTGTTTTTT. Protein product: CAWSGSATGRNTGELFF. Variable domain in full (rest from reference TRBV30 and TRBJ2-2): SQTIHQWPATLVQPVGSPLSLECTVEGTSNPNLYWYRQAAGRGLQLLFYSVGIGQISSEVPQNLSASRPQDRQFILSSKKLLLSDSGFYLCAWSGSATGRNTGELFFGEGSRLTVL.